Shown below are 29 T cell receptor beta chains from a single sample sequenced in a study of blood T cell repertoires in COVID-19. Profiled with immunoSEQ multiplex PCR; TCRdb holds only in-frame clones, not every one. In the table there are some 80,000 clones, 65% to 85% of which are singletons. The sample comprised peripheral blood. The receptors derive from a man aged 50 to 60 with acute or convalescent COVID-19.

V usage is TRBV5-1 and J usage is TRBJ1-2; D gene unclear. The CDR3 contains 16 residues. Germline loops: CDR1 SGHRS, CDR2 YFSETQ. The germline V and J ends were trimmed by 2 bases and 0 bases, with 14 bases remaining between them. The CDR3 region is CASSLTEATTNYGYTF. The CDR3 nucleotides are TGCGCCAGCAGCTTAACGGAAGCTACTACTAACTATGGCTACACCTTC.

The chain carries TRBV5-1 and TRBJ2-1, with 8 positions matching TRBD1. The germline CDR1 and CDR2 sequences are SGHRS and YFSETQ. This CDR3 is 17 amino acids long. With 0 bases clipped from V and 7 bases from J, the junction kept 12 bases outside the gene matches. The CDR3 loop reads CASSLAGGDRFRNEQFF. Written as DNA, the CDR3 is TGCGCCAGCAGCTTGGCAGGTGGGGACAGGTTCAGGAATGAGCAGTTCTTC.

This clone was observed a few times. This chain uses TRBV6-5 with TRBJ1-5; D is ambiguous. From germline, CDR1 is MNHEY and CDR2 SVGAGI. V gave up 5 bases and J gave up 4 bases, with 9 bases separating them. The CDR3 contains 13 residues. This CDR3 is CASSTRENQPQHF. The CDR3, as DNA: TGTGCCAGCAGTACGCGGGAAAATCAGCCCCAGCATTTT.

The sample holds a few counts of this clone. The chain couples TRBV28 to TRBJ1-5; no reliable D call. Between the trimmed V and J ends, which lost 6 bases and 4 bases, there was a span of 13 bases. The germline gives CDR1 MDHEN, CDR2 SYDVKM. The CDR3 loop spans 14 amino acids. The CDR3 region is CASSQYSLNQPQHF. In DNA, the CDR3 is TGTGCCAGCAGCCAGTACAGCCTGAATCAGCCCCAGCATTTT.

The CDR3 is CASSSGQGATKNIQYF. Written as DNA, the CDR3 is TGCGCCAGCAGCTCCGGACAGGGGGCTACGAAAAACATTCAGTACTTC. V usage is TRBV5-1 and J usage is TRBJ2-4; 11 positions match TRBD1. Germline-derived CDR1 and CDR2 are SGHRS and YFSETQ. Losses at the gene ends were 3 bases for V and 4 bases for J; bases not matched to a gene: 6. This CDR3 comprises 16 residues.

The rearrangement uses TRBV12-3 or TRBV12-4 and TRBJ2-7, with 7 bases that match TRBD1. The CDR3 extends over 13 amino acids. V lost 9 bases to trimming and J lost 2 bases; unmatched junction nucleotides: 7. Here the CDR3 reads CASRDSNTYEQYF. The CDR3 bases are TGTGCCAGTAGGGACAGTAATACCTACGAGCAGTACTTC.

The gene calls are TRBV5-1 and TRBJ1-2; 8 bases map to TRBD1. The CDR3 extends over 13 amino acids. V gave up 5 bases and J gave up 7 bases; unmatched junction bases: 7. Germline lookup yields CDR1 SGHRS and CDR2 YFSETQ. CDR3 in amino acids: CASSPGGSFGYTF. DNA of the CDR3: TGCGCCAGCAGTCCAGGGGGCAGCTTTGGCTACACCTTC. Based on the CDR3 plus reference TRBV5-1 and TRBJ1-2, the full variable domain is KAGVTQTPRYLIKTRGQQVTLSCSPISGHRSVSWYQQTPGQGLQFLFEYFSETQRNKGNFPGRFSGRQFSNSRSEMNVSTLELGDSALYLCASSPGGSFGYTFGSGTRLTVV.

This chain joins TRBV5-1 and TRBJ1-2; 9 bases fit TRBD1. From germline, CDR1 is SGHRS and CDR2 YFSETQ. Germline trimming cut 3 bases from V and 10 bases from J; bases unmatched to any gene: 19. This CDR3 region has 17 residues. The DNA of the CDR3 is TGCGCCAGCAGCTCCGGGACAGGGTATGTCGGTGTTATCGACTACACCTTC. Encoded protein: CASSSGTGYVGVIDYTF.

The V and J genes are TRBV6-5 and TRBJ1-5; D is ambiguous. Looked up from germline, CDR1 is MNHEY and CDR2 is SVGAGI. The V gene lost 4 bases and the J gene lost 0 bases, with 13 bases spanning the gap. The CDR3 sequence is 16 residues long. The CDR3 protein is CASSSPGGYSNQPQHF. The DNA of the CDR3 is TGTGCCAGCAGTTCGCCGGGTGGCTATAGCAATCAGCCCCAGCATTTT.

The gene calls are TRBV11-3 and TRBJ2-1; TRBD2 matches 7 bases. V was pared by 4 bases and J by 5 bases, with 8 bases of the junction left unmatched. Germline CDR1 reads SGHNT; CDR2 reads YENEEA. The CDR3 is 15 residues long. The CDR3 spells CASSYFREAHNEQFF. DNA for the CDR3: TGTGCCAGCAGCTATTTTCGGGAGGCCCACAATGAGCAGTTCTTC.

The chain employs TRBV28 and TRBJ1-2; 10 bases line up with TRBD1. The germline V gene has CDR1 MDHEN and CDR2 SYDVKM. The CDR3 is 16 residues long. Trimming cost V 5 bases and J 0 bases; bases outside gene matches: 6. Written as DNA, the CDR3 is TGTGCCAGCAGTCATGGGACAGGGGATTCTAACTATGGCTACACCTTC. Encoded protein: CASSHGTGDSNYGYTF.

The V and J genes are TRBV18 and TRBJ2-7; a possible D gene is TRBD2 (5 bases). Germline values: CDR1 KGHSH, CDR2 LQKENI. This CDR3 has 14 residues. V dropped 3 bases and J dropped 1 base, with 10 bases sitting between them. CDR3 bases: TGTGCCAGCTCACCCCGGACGGGATCCTACGAGCAGTACTTC. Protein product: CASSPRTGSYEQYF.

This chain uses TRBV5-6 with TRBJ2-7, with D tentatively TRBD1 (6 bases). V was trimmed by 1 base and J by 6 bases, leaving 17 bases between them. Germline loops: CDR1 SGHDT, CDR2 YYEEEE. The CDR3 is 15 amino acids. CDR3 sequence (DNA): TGTGCCAGCAGCTTGTCAGGGGTCACTCAGGTCGAGCAGTACTTC. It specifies CASSLSGVTQVEQYF.

CDR3 bases: TGTGCCAGTATGGGGGGGGACTCATCGTCCATTCAGTACTTC. It specifies CASMGGDSSSIQYF. J is TRBJ2-4 and V is TRBV19, with 7 bases aligning to TRBD2. Germline loops: CDR1 LNHDA, CDR2 SQIVND (reference sequence). This CDR3 region has 14 residues. Losses at the gene ends were 7 bases for V and 9 bases for J; bases not matched to a gene: 12.

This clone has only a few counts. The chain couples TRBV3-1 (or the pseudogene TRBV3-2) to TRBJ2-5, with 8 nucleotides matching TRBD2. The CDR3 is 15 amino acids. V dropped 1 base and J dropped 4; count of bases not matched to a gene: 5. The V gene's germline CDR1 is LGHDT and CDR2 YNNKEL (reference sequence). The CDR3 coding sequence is TGTGCCAGCAGCCAAGTCGCGGGGGGATCAGAGACCCAGTACTTC. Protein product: CASSQVAGGSETQYF.

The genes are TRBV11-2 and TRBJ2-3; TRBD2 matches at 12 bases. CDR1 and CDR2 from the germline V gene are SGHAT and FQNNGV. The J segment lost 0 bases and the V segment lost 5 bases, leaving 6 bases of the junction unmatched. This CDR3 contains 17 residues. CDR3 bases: TGTGCCAGCAGCCTTCTAGCGGGGGGGAGGAGCACAGATACGCAGTATTTT. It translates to CASSLLAGGRSTDTQYF. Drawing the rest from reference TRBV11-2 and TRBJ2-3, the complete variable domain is EAGVAQSPRYKIIEKRQSVAFWCNPISGHATLYWYQQILGQGPKLLIQFQNNGVVDDSQLPKDRFSAERLKGVDSTLKIQPAKLEDSAVYLCASSLLAGGRSTDTQYFGPGTRLTVL.

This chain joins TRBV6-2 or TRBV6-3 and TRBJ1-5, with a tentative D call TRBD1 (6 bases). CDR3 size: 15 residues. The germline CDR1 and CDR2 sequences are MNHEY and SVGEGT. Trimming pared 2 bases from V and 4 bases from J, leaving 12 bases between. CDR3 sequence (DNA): TGTGCCAGCAGTTACGGGTCAGGGGCGAATCAGCCCCAGCATTTT. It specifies CASSYGSGANQPQHF.

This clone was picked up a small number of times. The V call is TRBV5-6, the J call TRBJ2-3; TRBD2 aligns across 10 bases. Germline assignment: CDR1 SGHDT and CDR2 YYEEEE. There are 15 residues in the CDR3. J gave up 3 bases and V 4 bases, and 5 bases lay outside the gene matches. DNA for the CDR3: TGTGCCAGCAGCCTGACTAGCGGGTGGACAGATACGCAGTATTTT. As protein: CASSLTSGWTDTQYF.

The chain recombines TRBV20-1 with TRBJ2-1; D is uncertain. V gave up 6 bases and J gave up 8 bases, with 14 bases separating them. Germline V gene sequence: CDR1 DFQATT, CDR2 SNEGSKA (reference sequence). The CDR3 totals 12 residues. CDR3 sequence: CSASPGLDEQFF. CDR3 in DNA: TGCAGTGCCAGTCCGGGTTTAGATGAGCAGTTCTTC.

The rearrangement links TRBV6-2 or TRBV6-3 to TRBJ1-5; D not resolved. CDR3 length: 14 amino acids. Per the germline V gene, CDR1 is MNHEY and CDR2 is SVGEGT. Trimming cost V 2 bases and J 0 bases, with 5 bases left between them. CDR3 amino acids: CASSYLDSNQPQHF. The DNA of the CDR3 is TGTGCCAGCAGTTACCTAGATAGCAATCAGCCCCAGCATTTT.

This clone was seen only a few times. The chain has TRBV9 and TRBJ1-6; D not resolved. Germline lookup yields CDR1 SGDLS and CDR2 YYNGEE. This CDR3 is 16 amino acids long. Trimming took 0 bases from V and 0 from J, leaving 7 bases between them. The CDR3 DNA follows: TGTGCCAGCAGCGTAGCCGGGAGCTCCTATAATTCACCCCTCCACTTT. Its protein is CASSVAGSSYNSPLHF.

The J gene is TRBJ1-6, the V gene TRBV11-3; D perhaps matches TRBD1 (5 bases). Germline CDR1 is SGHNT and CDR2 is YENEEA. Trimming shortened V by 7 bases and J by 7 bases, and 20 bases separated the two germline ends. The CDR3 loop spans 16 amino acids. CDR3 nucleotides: TGTGCCAGCACCCTAGGAAGGGGACTATTAAATTCACCCCTCCACTTT. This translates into CASTLGRGLLNSPLHF.

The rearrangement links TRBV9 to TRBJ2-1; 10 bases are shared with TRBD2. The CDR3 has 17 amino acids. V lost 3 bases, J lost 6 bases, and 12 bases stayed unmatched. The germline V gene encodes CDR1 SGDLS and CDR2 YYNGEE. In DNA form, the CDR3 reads TGTGCCAGCAGCGGACAGCGGGAGGGTCTGCTGGGCAATGAGCAGTTCTTC. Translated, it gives CASSGQREGLLGNEQFF.

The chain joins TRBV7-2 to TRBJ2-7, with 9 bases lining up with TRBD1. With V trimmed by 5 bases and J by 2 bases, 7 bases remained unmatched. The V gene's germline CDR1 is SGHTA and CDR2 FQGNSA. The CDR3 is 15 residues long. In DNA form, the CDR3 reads TGTGCCAGCAGCCCGGGACAGGGTAGCACCTACGAGCAGTACTTC. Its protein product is CASSPGQGSTYEQYF. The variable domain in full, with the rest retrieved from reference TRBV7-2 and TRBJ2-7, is GAGVSQSPSNKVTEKGKDVELRCDPISGHTALYWYRQSLGQGLEFLIYFQGNSAPDKSGLPSDRFSAERTGGSVSTLTIQRTQQEDSAVYLCASSPGQGSTYEQYFGPGTRLTVT.

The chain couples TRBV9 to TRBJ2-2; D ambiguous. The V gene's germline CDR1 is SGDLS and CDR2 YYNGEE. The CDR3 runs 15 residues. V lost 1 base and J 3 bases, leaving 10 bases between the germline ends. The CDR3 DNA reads TGTGCCAGCAGCGTAACCCCCTTAGACACCGGGGAGCTGTTTTTT. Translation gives CASSVTPLDTGELFF.

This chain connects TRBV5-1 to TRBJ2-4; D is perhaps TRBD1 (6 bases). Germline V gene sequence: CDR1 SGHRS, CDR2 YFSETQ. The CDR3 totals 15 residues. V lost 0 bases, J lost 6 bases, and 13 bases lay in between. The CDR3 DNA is TGCGCCAGCAGCTTGGATGGGGGCAGAGGAAACATTCAGTACTTC. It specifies CASSLDGGRGNIQYF.

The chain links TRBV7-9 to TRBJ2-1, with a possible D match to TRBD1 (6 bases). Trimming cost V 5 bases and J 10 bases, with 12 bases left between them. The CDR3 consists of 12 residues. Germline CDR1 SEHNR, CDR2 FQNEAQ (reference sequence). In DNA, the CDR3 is TGTGCCAGCAGCCGAGGGGGAGAGGAGCAGTTCTTC. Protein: CASSRGGEEQFF.

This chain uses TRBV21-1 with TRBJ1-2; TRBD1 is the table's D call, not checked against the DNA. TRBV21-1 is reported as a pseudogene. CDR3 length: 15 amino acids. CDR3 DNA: TGTGCCAGCAGCCCTCGGGACAGGGAGGACTATGGCTACACCTTC. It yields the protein CASSPRDREDYGYTF.

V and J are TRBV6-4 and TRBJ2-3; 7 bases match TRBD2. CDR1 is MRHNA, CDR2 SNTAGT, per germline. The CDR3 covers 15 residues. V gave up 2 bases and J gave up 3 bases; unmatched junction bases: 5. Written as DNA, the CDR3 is TGTGCCAGCAGTGACGGGGCGGGAGAAACAGATACGCAGTATTTT. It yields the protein CASSDGAGETDTQYF.